The clone carrying this T cell receptor beta chain was seen repeatedly, ten times or more. No cell sorting was done before RNA was extracted from the tissue. Chemotherapy-naive patients with new lung cancer underwent thoracic surgery in China, August–late 2014. TCRbeta libraries were built with three rounds of nested PCR, modified from ARM-PCR. TCRdb re-derived calls from the multiplex PCR reads in MiXCR, one entry per CDR3 protein. Among around 210,000 distinct CDR3 sequences listed, approximately 74% were seen once. The record originates from a study of tumor and adjacent non-tumor tissue in lung cancer. V lost 6 bases and J lost 3; bases outside the gene matches: 8. This CDR3 contains 16 residues. Looked up from germline, CDR1 is DFQATT and CDR2 is SNEGSKA (reference sequence).

The TCR originated in a man between 60 and 70 years old with non-small cell lung cancer. The rearrangement joins TRBV20-1 to TRBJ2-3, with TRBD2 identical over 14 bases. The sequenced sample consisted of lung tumor tissue. DNA for the CDR3: TGCAGTGCGACCCGACTAGCGGGAGGGGGGACAGATACGCAGTATTTT. This sequence encodes CSATRLAGGGTDTQYF.